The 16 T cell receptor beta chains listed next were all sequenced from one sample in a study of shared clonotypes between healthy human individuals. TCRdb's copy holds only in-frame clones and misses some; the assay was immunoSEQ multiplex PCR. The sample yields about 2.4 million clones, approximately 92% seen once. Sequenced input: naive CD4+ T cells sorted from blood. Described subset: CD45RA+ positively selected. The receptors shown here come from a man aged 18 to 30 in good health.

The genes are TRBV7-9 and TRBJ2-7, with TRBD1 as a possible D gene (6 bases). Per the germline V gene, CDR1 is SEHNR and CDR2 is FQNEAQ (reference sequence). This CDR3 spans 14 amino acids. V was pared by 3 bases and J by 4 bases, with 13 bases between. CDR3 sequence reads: CASSFQGWEYEQYF. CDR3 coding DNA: TGTGCCAGCAGCTTTCAGGGGTGGGAGTACGAGCAGTACTTC. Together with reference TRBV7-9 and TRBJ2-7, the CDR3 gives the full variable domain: DTGVSQNPRHKITKRGQNVTFRCDPISEHNRLYWYRQTLGQGPEFLTYFQNEAQLEKSRLLSDRFSAERPKGSFSTLEIQRTEQGDSAMYLCASSFQGWEYEQYFGPGTRLTVT.

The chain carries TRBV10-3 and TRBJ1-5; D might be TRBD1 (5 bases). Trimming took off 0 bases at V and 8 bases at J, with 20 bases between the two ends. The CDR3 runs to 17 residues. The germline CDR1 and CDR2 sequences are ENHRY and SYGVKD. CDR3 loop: CAISESGPGALIEPQHF. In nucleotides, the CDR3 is TGTGCCATCAGTGAGTCGGGGCCCGGGGCCTTAATTGAGCCCCAGCATTTT.

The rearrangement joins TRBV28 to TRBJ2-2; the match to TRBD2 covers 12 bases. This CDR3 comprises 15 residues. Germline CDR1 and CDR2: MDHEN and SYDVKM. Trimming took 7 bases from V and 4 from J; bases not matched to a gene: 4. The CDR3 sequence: CASTSGGAVTGELFF. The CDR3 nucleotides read TGTGCCAGCACTAGCGGGGGGGCAGTCACCGGGGAGCTGTTTTTT.

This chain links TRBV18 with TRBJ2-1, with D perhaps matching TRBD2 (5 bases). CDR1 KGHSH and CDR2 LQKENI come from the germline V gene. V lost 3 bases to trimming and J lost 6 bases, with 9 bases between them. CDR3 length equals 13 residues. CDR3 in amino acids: CASSPLGVNEQFF. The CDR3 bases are TGTGCCAGCTCACCGCTCGGGGTCAATGAGCAGTTCTTC.

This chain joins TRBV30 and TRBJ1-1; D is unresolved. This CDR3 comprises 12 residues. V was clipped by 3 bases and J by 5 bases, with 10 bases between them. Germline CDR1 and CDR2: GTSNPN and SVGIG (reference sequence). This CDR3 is CAWRIYGTEAFF. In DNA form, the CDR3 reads TGTGCCTGGAGAATATACGGGACTGAAGCTTTCTTT.

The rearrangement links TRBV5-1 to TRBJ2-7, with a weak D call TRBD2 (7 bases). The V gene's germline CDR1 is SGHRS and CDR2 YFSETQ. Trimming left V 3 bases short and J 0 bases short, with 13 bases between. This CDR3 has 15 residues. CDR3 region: CASSSGGGASYEQYF. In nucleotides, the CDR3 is TGCGCCAGCAGCTCTGGAGGGGGGGCCTCCTACGAGCAGTACTTC.

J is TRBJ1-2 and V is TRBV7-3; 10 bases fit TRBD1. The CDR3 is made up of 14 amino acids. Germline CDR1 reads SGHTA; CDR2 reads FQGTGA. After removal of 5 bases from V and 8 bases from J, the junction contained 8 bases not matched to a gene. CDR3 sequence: CASSPRQGAVGYTF. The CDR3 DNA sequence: TGTGCCAGCAGCCCGAGACAGGGGGCAGTCGGCTACACCTTC. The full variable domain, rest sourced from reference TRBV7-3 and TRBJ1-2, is GAGVSQTPSNKVTEKGKYVELRCDPISGHTALYWYRQSLGQGPEFLIYFQGTGAADDSGLPNDRFFAVRPEGSVSTLKIQRTERGDSAVYLCASSPRQGAVGYTFGSGTRLTVV.

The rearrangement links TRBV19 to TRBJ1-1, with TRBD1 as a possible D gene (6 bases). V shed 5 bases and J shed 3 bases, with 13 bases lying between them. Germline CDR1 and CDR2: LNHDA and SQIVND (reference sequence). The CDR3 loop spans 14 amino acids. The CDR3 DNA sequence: TGTGCCAGTAGTGTGGGGGGCAGGGACACTGAAGCTTTCTTT. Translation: CASSVGGRDTEAFF.

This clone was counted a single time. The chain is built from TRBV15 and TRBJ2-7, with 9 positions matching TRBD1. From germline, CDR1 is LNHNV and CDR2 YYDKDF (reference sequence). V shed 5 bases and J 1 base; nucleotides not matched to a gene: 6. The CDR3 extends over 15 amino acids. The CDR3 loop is CATSAGTGISYEQYF. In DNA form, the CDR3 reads TGTGCCACCAGCGCCGGGACAGGGATTTCCTACGAGCAGTACTTC.

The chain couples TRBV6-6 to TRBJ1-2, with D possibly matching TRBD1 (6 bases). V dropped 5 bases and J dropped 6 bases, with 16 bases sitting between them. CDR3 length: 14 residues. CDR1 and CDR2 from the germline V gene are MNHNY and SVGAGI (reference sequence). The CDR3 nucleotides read TGTGCCAGCAGTCGTCGGACAGAGATTGATGGCTACACCTTC. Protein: CASSRRTEIDGYTF.

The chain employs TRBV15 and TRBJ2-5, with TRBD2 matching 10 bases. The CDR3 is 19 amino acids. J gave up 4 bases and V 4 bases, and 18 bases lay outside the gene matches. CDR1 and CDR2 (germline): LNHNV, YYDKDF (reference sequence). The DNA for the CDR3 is TGTGCCACCAGCAAAGAGAGTGGGACTAGCGCGGGTATCCGAGAGACCCAGTACTTC. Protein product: CATSKESGTSAGIRETQYF. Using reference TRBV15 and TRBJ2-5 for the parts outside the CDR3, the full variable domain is DAMVIQNPRYQVTQFGKPVTLSCSQTLNHNVMYWYQQKSSQAPKLLFHYYDKDFNNEADTPDNFQSRRPNTSFCFLDIRSPGLGDTAMYLCATSKESGTSAGIRETQYFGPGTRLLVL.

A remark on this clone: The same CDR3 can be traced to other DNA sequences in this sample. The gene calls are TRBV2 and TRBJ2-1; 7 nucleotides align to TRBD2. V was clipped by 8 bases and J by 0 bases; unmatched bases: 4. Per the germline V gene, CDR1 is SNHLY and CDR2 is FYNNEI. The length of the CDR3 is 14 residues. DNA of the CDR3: TGTGCCAGCTCAGGCGGGAGCTCCTACAATGAGCAGTTCTTC. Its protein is CASSGGSSYNEQFF.

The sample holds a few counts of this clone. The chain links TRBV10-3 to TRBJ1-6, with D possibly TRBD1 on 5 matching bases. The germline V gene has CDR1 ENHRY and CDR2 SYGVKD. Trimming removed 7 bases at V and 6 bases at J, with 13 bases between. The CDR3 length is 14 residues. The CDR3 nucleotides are TGTGCCATCATCCGGGGCAGCTCTAATTCACCCCTCCACTTT. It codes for CAIIRGSSNSPLHF.

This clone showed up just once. CDR3 DNA sequence: TGCGCCAGCAGCCAAGCCCCTAGCGGGAGCCAAGAGACCCAGTACTTC. This gives the protein CASSQAPSGSQETQYF. This rearrangement joins TRBV4-1 to TRBJ2-5; TRBD2 matches 10 bases. The junction had 3 bases not matched to a gene; V was cut back by 1 base and J by 1 base. This CDR3 comprises 16 residues. Germline V CDR1 and CDR2: MGHRA, YSYEKL.

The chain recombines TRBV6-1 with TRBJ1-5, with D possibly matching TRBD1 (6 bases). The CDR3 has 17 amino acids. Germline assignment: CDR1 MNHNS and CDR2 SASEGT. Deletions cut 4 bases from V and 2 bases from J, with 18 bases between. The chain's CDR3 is CASSGQVTGLGNQPQHF. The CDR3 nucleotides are TGTGCCAGCAGTGGCCAAGTTACAGGGCTGGGCAATCAGCCCCAGCATTTT.

CDR3 DNA: TGTGCCAGTAGTAATTCTTACTGGGGTTTTGAAGCTTTCTTT. As protein: CASSNSYWGFEAFF. V gene TRBV19 combines with J gene TRBJ1-1; D remains unclear. This CDR3 has 14 amino acids. V lost 4 bases, J lost 7 bases, and 16 bases lay in between. Germline V gene data show CDR1 as LNHDA and CDR2 as SQIVND (reference sequence). Full variable domain (outside the CDR3, taken from reference TRBV19 and TRBJ1-1): DGGITQSPKYLFRKEGQNVTLSCEQNLNHDAMYWYRQDPGQGLRLIYYSQIVNDFQKGDIAEGYSVSREKKESFPLTVTSAQKNPTAFYLCASSNSYWGFEAFFGQGTRLTVV.